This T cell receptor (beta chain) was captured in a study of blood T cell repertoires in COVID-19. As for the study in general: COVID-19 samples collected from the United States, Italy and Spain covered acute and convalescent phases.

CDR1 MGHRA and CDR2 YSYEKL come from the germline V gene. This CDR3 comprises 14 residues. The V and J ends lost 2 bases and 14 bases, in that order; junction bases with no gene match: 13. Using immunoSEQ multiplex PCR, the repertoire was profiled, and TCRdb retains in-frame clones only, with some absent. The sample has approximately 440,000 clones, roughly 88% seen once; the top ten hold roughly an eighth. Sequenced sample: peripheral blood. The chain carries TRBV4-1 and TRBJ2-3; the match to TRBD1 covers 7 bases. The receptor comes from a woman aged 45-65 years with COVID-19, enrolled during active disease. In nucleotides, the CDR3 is TGCGCCAGCAGCCAACCGGGACAGCCCTATAACGGGTATTTT. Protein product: CASSQPGQPYNGYF.